The 13 T cell receptor beta chains listed next were all sequenced from one sample in a study of shared clonotypes between healthy human individuals. The method was immunoSEQ multiplex PCR; TCRdb's version includes in-frame clones alone and lacks a portion of them. The sample yields nearly 600,000 clones, around 95% seen once. CD8 cells regarded as naive lacked CD45RO, were positively chosen for CCR7, and omitted terminally differentiated effector memory CD45RA+ cells. The sequenced material came from naive CD8+ T cells sorted from blood. The receptors originated from a woman in her 30s in good health.

The chain carries TRBV27 and TRBJ2-3; 7 bases agree with TRBD2. In germline, CDR1 is MNHEY, CDR2 SMNVEV (reference sequence). Trimming cost V 5 bases and J 0 bases; bases outside gene matches: 23. CDR3 length: 21 residues. Written as DNA, the CDR3 is TGTGCCAGCAGTACACGAAAGCCCACTAGGGGAAGCGGGACTAGCACAGATACGCAGTATTTT. Protein: CASSTRKPTRGSGTSTDTQYF.

The chain joins TRBV9 to TRBJ2-7; D is unclear. V lost 3 bases and J lost 0, with 13 bases in between. CDR1 is SGDLS, CDR2 YYNGEE, per germline. This CDR3 contains 15 residues. In nucleotides, the CDR3 is TGTGCCAGCAGCGCCTCAGGCGCGACCTCCTACGAGCAGTACTTC. Its protein product is CASSASGATSYEQYF.

The chain employs TRBV28 and TRBJ2-7; 14 nucleotides agree with TRBD2. The CDR3 has 15 residues. V lost 6 bases, J lost 6 bases, and 7 bases stayed unmatched. The germline V gene encodes CDR1 MDHEN and CDR2 SYDVKM. CDR3: CASRPGLAGVIEQYF. In DNA, the CDR3 is TGTGCCAGCAGACCGGGACTAGCGGGAGTAATCGAGCAGTACTTC.

This clone appeared once. This chain links TRBV11-3 with TRBJ1-4; no clear D. V lost 7 bases, J lost 1 base, and 16 bases lay in between. CDR1 and CDR2 (germline): SGHNT, YENEEA. This CDR3 has 16 residues. CDR3 loop: CASTPPAQRTNEKLFF. Written as DNA, the CDR3 is TGTGCCAGCACCCCCCCCGCTCAGCGAACTAATGAAAAACTGTTTTTT.

The chain recombines TRBV7-9 with TRBJ2-7, with 11 bases lining up with TRBD2. After removal of 5 bases from V and 1 base from J, the junction contained 4 bases not matched to a gene. The germline V gene encodes CDR1 SEHNR and CDR2 FQNEAQ (reference sequence). CDR3 length: 15 residues. CDR3 sequence (DNA): TGTGCCAGCAGCCTCTTAGCGGGAGGGTCCTACGAGCAGTACTTC. Its protein is CASSLLAGGSYEQYF.

The count of this clone is one. V usage is TRBV2 and J usage is TRBJ2-1, with 11 bases lining up with TRBD1. The V segment lost 6 bases and the J segment 3 bases; nucleotides outside the gene matches: 7. CDR1 is SNHLY and CDR2 is FYNNEI in the germline V gene. The CDR3 sequence is 16 residues long. CDR3 sequence: CASRFGTGGRYNEQFF. The CDR3 nucleotides read TGTGCCAGCAGATTTGGGACAGGGGGACGCTACAATGAGCAGTTCTTC.

The V and J genes are TRBV5-6 and TRBJ2-7; D is ambiguous. With 3 bases removed from V and 0 bases from J, the gap between germline ends came to 7 bases. The CDR3 covers 13 residues. Germline-derived CDR1 and CDR2 are SGHDT and YYEEEE. The CDR3 DNA sequence: TGTGCCAGCAGCTATTCACCCTCCTACGAGCAGTACTTC. Translated, it gives CASSYSPSYEQYF.

The genes are TRBV14 and TRBJ1-1; D not resolved. Looked up from germline, CDR1 is SGHDN and CDR2 is FVKESK. The CDR3 is made up of 17 amino acids. Deletions cut 2 bases from V and 2 bases from J, with 18 bases between. CDR3 loop: CASSQPRGPPFNTEAFF. The CDR3 DNA reads TGTGCCAGCAGCCAACCTAGAGGGCCCCCTTTTAACACTGAAGCTTTCTTT.

This rearrangement joins TRBV7-9 to TRBJ2-5, with 10 bases aligning to TRBD1. With 5 bases clipped from V and 5 bases from J, the junction kept 14 bases outside the gene matches. The germline CDR1 and CDR2 sequences are SEHNR and FQNEAQ (reference sequence). There are 17 residues in the CDR3. In DNA form, the CDR3 reads TGTGCCAGCAGCATAAAACCTCCGGGACAGGGGCGTGAGACCCAGTACTTC. This encodes CASSIKPPGQGRETQYF.

This clone was seen only once. The chain joins TRBV28 to TRBJ2-2; D call uncertain. The V end lost 6 bases, the J end lost 3 bases, and 14 bases lay between the germline ends. The V gene's germline CDR1 is MDHEN and CDR2 SYDVKM. CDR3 length equals 15 residues. DNA of the CDR3: TGTGCCAGCAGCTCGTTGGTGGGGTACACCGGGGAGCTGTTTTTT. Its protein product is CASSSLVGYTGELFF.

The chain joins TRBV4-2 to TRBJ1-1; the D gene is possibly TRBD1 (5 bases). Germline V gene sequence: CDR1 LGHNA, CDR2 YNFKEQ. V was cut by 4 bases and J by 6 bases, with 21 bases left in between. This CDR3 comprises 16 residues. CDR3 loop: CASSPRGKGTDAEAFF. In nucleotides, the CDR3 is TGTGCCAGCAGCCCTCGGGGCAAGGGAACGGACGCTGAAGCTTTCTTT.

This chain joins TRBV4-1 and TRBJ2-3; no clear D. Trimming removed 4 bases at V and 0 bases at J, with 11 bases between. Germline V gene lookup returns CDR1 MGHRA and CDR2 YSYEKL. CDR3 size: 15 residues. CDR3 in amino acids: CASSRAALSTDTQYF. In DNA form, the CDR3 reads TGCGCCAGCAGCCGTGCGGCCTTAAGCACAGATACGCAGTATTTT.

The V gene is TRBV7-9, the J gene TRBJ1-2; TRBD1 is a possible D gene (5 bases). Between the trimmed V and J ends, which lost 6 bases and 5 bases, there was a span of 19 bases. Per germline, CDR1 SEHNR and CDR2 FQNEAQ (reference sequence). The length of the CDR3 is 15 residues. CDR3 in DNA: TGTGCCAGCAGGGAGGGCGGTGGGGCAGCTTATGGCTACACCTTC. It specifies CASREGGGAAYGYTF.